The clone carrying this TCR beta chain was observed many times. CDR1 and CDR2 (germline): MNHEY, SVGAGI. The CDR3 is made up of 13 amino acids. Between the trimmed V and J ends, which lost 2 bases and 5 bases, there was a span of 9 bases. The sample comes from a study of early T cells in non-severe SARS-CoV-2 infection. At the level of the study: Sequencing was performed on bulk RNA from unsorted whole blood, leaving chains unpaired.

Individual cDNA molecules each received unique molecular identifiers attached to them. TCRdb recomputed calls from the 5' RACE reads with MiXCR, one row per CDR3 protein. The sample contains 100,000 to 120,000 distinct CDR3 sequences, about 12% of which appear only once. This TCR was sampled from an adult who was a healthcare worker with PCR-confirmed SARS-CoV-2 infection or an uninfected control (not recorded which). This material consisted of whole blood, taken at baseline. The rearrangement uses TRBV6-5 and TRBJ1-2, with D uncertain. The CDR3 DNA follows: TGTGCCAGCAGTTACGACACAACATATGGCTACACCTTC. Amino acids: CASSYDTTYGYTF.